This passage covers 3 T cell receptor beta chains from one sample sequenced in a study of blood T cell repertoires in COVID-19. Measured with immunoSEQ multiplex PCR; TCRdb has only the in-frame clones, and not every one. Altogether tens of thousands of clones are present, 82% being singletons, with the ten largest covering 7.4%. Sequenced material: peripheral blood. These receptor sequences come from a human donor in a cohort sampled during active COVID-19.

The rearrangement joins TRBV9 to TRBJ2-5; 16 nucleotides line up with TRBD2. The CDR3 contains 16 residues. V gave up 4 bases and J gave up 4 bases; unmatched junction bases: 4. Looked up from germline, CDR1 is SGDLS and CDR2 is YYNGEE. The CDR3 protein is CASSLGTSGGAETQYF. In nucleotides, the CDR3 is TGTGCCAGCAGCTTGGGGACTAGCGGGGGGGCAGAGACCCAGTACTTC. The complete variable domain, with remaining parts taken from reference TRBV9 and TRBJ2-5, reads DSGVTQTPKHLITATGQRVTLRCSPRSGDLSVYWYQQSLDQGLQFLIQYYNGEERAKGNILERFSAQQFPDLHSELNLSSLELGDSALYFCASSLGTSGGAETQYFGPGTRLLVL.

V is TRBV25-1 and J is TRBJ1-6; TRBD1 matches 11 bases. The CDR3 extends over 16 amino acids. V shed 4 bases and J 6 bases; nucleotides not matched to a gene: 5. CDR1 is MGHDK and CDR2 is SYGVNS in the germline V gene. The CDR3 protein is CASSARDRGFNSPLHF. DNA for the CDR3: TGTGCCAGCAGTGCCCGGGACAGGGGGTTTAATTCACCCCTCCACTTT.

This rearrangement joins TRBV18 to TRBJ2-7; TRBD2 matches at 7 bases. The CDR3 contains 14 residues. Germline V gives CDR1 KGHSH, CDR2 LQKENI. Trimming at V came to 2 bases and at J to 7 bases, leaving 8 bases not matched to a gene. The CDR3 sequence: CASSPTGEGSEQYF. CDR3 DNA sequence: TGTGCCAGCTCACCAACGGGGGAGGGAAGTGAGCAGTACTTC.